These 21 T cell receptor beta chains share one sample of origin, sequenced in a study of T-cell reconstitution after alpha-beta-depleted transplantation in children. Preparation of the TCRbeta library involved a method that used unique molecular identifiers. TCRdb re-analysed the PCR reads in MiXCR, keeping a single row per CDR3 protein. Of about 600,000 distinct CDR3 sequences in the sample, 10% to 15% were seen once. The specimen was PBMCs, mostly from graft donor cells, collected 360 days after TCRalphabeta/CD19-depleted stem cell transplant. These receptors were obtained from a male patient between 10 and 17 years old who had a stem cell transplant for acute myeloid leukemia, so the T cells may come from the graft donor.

CDR3 residues: CSVVRAVRAGTEAFF. CDR3 DNA: TGCAGCGTTGTCAGGGCGGTGAGAGCCGGCACTGAAGCTTTCTTT. The chain is built from TRBV29-1 and TRBJ1-1, with D possibly TRBD1 on 5 matching bases. Germline CDR1 SQVTM, CDR2 ANQGSEA. V lost 4 bases and J 4 bases, leaving 19 bases between the germline ends. The CDR3 totals 15 residues.

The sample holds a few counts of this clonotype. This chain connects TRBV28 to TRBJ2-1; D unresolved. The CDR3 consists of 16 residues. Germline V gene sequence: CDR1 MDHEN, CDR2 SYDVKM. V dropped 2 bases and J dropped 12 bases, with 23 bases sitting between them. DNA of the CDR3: TGTGCCAGCAGTTTACCCTCGGGCAGGAGCAGACTCGCGCAGTTCTTC. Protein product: CASSLPSGRSRLAQFF.

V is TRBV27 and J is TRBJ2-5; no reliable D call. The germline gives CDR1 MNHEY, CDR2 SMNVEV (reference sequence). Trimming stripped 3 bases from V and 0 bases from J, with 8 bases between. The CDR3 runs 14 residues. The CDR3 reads CASSLGTNQETQYF. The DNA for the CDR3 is TGTGCCAGCAGTTTGGGAACGAACCAAGAGACCCAGTACTTC.

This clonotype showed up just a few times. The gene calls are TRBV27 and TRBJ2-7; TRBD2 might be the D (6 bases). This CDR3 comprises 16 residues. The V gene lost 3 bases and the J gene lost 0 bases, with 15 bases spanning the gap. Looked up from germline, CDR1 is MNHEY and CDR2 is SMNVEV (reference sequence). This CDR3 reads CASSFVIGSGSYEQYF. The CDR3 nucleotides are TGTGCCAGCAGTTTCGTTATCGGGAGCGGCTCCTACGAGCAGTACTTC.

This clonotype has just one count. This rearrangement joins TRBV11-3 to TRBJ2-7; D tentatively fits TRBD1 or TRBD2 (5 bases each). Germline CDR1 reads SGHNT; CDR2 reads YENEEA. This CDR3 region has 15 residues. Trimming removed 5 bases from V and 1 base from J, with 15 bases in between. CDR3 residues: CASSPGTVYSYEQYF. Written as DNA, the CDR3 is TGTGCCAGCAGCCCCGGGACGGTTTATTCCTACGAGCAGTACTTC.

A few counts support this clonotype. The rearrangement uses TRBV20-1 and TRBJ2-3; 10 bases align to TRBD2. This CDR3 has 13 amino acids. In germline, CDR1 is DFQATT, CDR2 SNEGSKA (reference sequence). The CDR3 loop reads CSQVLAGVDTQYF. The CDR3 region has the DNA TGCAGCCAGGTTCTAGCGGGAGTAGATACGCAGTATTTT.

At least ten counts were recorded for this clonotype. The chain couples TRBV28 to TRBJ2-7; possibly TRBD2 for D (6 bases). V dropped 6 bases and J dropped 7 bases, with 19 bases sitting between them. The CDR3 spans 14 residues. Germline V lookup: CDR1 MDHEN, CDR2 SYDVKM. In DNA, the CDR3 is TGTGCCAGCAGGCCGGGACTTGCCTACGAAGAGCAGTACTTC. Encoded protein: CASRPGLAYEEQYF.

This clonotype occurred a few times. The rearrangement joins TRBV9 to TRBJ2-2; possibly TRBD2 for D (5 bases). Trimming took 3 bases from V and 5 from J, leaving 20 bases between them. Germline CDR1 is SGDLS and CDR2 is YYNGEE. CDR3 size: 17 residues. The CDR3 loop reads CASSALSGRLTTGELFF. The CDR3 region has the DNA TGTGCCAGCAGCGCTCTTTCGGGCAGACTAACAACCGGGGAGCTGTTTTTT. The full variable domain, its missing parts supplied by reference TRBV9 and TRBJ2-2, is DSGVTQTPKHLITATGQRVTLRCSPRSGDLSVYWYQQSLDQGLQFLIQYYNGEERAKGNILERFSAQQFPDLHSELNLSSLELGDSALYFCASSALSGRLTTGELFFGEGSRLTVL.

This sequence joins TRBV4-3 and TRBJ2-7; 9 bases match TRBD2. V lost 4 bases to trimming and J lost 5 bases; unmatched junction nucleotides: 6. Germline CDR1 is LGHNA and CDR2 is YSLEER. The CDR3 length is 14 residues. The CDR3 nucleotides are TGCGCCAGCAGCCCTATAGCGGGAGCCAACGAGCAGTACTTC. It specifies CASSPIAGANEQYF.

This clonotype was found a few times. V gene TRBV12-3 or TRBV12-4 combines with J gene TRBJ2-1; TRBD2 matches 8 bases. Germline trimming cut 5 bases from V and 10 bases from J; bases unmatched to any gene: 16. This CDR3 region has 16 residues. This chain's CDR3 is CASSPPTSVLGGEQFF. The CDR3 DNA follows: TGTGCCAGCAGTCCTCCGACTAGCGTCCTGGGGGGAGAGCAGTTCTTC.

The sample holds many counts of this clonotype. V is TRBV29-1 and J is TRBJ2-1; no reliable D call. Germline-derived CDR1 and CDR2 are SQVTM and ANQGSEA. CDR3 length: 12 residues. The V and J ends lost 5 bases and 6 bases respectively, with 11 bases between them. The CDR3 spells CSVYRPGNEQFF. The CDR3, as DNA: TGCAGCGTTTACAGACCCGGCAATGAGCAGTTCTTC.

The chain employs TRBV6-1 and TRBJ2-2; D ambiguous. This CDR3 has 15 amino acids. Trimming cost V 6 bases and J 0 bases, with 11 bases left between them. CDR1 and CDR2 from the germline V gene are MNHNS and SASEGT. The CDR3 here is CASSPFGANTGELFF. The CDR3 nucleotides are TGTGCCAGCAGCCCCTTTGGCGCGAACACCGGGGAGCTGTTTTTT.

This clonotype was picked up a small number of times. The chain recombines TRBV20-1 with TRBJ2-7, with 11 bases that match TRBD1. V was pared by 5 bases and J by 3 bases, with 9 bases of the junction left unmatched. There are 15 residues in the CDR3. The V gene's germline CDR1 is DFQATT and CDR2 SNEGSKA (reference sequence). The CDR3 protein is CSASSPGTGGYEQYF. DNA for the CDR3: TGCAGTGCTTCATCTCCCGGGACAGGGGGCTACGAGCAGTACTTC.

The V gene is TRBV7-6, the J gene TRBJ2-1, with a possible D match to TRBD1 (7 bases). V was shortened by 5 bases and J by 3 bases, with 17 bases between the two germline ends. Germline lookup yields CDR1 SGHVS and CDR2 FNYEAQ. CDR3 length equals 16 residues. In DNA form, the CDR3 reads TGTGCCAGCAGCACCCCGACAGGGAGGCACTACAATGAGCAGTTCTTC. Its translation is CASSTPTGRHYNEQFF.

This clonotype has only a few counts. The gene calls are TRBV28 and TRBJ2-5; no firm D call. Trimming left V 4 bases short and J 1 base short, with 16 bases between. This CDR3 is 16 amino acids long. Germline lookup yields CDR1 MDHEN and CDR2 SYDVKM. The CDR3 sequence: CASSYATGAPQETQYF. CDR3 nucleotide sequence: TGTGCCAGCAGTTACGCAACGGGCGCCCCCCAAGAGACCCAGTACTTC.

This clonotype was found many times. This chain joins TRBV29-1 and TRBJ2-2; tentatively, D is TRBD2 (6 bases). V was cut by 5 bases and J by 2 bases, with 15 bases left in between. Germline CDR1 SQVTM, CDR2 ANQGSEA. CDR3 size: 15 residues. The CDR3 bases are TGCAGCGTTTGGGCGGGGAGGATCAACACCGGGGAGCTGTTTTTT. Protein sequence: CSVWAGRINTGELFF.

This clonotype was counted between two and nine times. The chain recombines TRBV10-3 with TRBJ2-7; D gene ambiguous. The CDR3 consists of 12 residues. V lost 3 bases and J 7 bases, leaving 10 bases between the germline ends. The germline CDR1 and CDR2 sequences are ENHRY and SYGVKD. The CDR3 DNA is TGTGCCATCAGTGAAACGGCTAGGGAGCAGTACTTC. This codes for CAISETAREQYF.

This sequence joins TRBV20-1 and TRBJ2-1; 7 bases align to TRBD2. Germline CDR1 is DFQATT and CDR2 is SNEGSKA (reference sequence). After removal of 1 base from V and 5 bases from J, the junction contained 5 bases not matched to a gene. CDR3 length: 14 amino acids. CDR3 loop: CSARVLALNNEQFF. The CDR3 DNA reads TGCAGTGCTAGAGTACTAGCGCTCAACAATGAGCAGTTCTTC.

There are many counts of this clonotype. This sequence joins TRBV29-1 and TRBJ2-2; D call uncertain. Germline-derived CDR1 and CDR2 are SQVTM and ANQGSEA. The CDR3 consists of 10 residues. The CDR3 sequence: CSAYTGELFF. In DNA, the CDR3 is TGCAGTGCCTACACCGGGGAGCTGTTTTTT.

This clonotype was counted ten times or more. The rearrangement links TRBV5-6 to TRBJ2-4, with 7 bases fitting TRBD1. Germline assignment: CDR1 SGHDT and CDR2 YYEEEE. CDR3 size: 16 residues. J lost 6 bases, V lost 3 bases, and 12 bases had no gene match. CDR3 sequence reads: CASSSNLRGPVNIQYF. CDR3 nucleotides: TGTGCCAGCAGCTCTAACTTAAGGGGGCCTGTAAACATTCAGTACTTC.

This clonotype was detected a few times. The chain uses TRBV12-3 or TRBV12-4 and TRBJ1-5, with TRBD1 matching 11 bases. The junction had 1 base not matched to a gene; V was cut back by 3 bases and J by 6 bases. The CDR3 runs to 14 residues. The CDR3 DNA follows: TGTGCCAGCAGTTTCGGGACAGGGGGTCAGCCCCAGCATTTT. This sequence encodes CASSFGTGGQPQHF.